What follows are 5 T cell receptor beta chains derived from one specimen sequenced in a study of cytomegalovirus exposure and HLA in healthy donors. PCR involved 60 Vbeta and 13 Jbeta primers. Some clones are missing from TCRdb's copy, which holds only in-frame ones; the method was immunoSEQ multiplex PCR. Among around 150,000 clones listed, about 60% were seen once. Sequences were obtained from PBMCs. The receptors were sampled from a woman aged 55-70 years in good health and CMV-seropositive.

This rearrangement joins TRBV4-1 to TRBJ1-4, with 7 bases identical to TRBD1. The CDR3 totals 17 residues. V lost 1 base to trimming and J lost 7 bases; unmatched junction nucleotides: 12. The germline gives CDR1 MGHRA, CDR2 YSYEKL. The CDR3 DNA follows: TGCGCCAGCAGCCAAGCCAGTTTCAGGGGGATACCTGAAAAACTGTTTTTT. It codes for CASSQASFRGIPEKLFF.

The chain links TRBV5-1 to TRBJ2-7, with 8 positions matching TRBD1. There are 15 residues in the CDR3. V was pared by 1 base and J by 2 bases, with 5 bases of the junction left unmatched. Germline CDR1 reads SGHRS; CDR2 reads YFSETQ. This CDR3 reads CASSLQGAHPYEQYF. CDR3 nucleotides: TGCGCCAGCAGCTTGCAGGGGGCCCACCCCTACGAGCAGTACTTC.

This CDR3 is CASSAFTGNTGELFF. The CDR3 DNA sequence: TGCGCCAGCAGCGCCTTCACAGGGAACACCGGGGAGCTGTTTTTT. The chain combines TRBV5-1 with TRBJ2-2, with D perhaps TRBD1 (5 bases). The CDR3 covers 15 residues. With 4 bases removed from V and 1 base from J, the gap between germline ends came to 11 bases. Looked up from germline, CDR1 is SGHRS and CDR2 is YFSETQ.

The chain recombines TRBV5-1 with TRBJ2-2, with D possibly TRBD2 on 6 matching bases. V lost 3 bases and J 4 bases, leaving 10 bases between the germline ends. The CDR3 contains 14 residues. The germline gives CDR1 SGHRS, CDR2 YFSETQ. The CDR3 protein is CASSSRLGTGELFF. DNA of the CDR3: TGCGCCAGCAGCTCCCGACTAGGCACCGGGGAGCTGTTTTTT.

V usage is TRBV5-4 and J usage is TRBJ2-4, with D maybe TRBD1 (6 bases). V lost 0 bases to trimming and J lost 6 bases, with 16 bases between them. Germline V gene sequence: CDR1 SGHNT, CDR2 YYREEE (reference sequence). The CDR3 covers 16 residues. The CDR3 nucleotides read TGTGCCAGCAGCTTGGGGCCAGGGGCGCAGGGAAACATTCAGTACTTC. It specifies CASSLGPGAQGNIQYF.